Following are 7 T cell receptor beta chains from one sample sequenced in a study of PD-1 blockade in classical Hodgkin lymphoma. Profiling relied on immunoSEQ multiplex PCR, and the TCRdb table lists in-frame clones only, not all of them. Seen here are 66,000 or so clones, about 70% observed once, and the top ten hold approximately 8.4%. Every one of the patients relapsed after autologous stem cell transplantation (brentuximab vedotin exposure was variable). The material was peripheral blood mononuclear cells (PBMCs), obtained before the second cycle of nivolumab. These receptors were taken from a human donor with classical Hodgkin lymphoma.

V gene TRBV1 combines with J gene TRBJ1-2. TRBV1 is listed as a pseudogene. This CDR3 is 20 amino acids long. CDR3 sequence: CTSSQEGRRAGTYHNYGYTF. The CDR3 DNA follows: TGCACCAGCAGCCAAGAAGGAAGGAGGGCAGGTACTTACCACAACTATGGCTACACCTTC.

The CDR3 is CASSPNDRGLNSPLHF. In nucleotides, the CDR3 is TGTGCCAGCTCACCTAACGACAGGGGGTTAAATTCACCCCTCCACTTT. J is TRBJ1-6 and V is TRBV18, with TRBD1 matching over 9 bases. V trimming: 3 bases; J trimming: 7 bases; junction bases outside the gene matches: 7. The germline CDR1 and CDR2 sequences are KGHSH and LQKENI. The CDR3 has 16 amino acids.

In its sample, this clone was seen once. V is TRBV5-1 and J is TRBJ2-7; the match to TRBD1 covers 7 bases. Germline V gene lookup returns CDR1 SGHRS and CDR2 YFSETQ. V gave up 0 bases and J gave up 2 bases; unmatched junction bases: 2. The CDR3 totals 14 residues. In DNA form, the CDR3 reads TGCGCCAGCAGCTTGGCGGGACAGCCCTACGAGCAGTACTTC. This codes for CASSLAGQPYEQYF.

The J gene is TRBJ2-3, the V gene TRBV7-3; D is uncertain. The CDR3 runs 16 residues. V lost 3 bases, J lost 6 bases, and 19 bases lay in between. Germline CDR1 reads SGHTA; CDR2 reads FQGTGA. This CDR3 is CASSLGFEFGRDTQYF. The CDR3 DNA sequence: TGTGCCAGCAGCTTGGGGTTTGAGTTCGGGCGGGATACGCAGTATTTT.

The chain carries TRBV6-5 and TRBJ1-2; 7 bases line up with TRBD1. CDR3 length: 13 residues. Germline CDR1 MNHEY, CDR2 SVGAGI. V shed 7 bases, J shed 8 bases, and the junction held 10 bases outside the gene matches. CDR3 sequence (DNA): TGTGCCAGCAACCGACAGGGCGGGGGCGGCTACACCTTC. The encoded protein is CASNRQGGGGYTF.

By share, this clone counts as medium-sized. The CDR3, as DNA: TGTGCCAGCGAGGGGGACAGGGGTGCGAATGAGCAGTTCTTC. Protein product: CASEGDRGANEQFF. The chain has TRBV2 and TRBJ2-1, with TRBD1 identical over 10 bases. Trimming at V came to 8 bases and at J to 7 bases, leaving 8 bases not matched to a gene. CDR1 and CDR2 from the germline V gene are SNHLY and FYNNEI. CDR3 size: 14 residues.

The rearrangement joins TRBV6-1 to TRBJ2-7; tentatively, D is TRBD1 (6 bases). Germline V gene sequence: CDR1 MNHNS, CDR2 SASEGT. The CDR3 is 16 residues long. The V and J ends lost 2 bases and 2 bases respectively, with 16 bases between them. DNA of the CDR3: TGTGCCAGCAGTGAACAGGGGCAGCCTTTACCCTACGAGCAGTACTTC. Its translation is CASSEQGQPLPYEQYF.